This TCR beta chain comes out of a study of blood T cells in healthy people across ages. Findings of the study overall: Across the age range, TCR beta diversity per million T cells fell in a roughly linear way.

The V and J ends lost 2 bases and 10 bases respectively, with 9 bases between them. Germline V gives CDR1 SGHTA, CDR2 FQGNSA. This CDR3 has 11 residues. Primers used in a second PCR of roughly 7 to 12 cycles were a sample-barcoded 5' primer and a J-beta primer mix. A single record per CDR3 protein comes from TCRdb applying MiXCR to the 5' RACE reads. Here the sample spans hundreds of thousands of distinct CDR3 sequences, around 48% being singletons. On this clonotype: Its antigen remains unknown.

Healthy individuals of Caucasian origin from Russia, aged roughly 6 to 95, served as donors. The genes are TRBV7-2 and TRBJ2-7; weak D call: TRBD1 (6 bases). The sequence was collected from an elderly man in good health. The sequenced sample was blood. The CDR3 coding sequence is TGTGCCAGCAGCTTAAGGACAGTTCAGTACTTC. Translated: CASSLRTVQYF.